A single sample is the source of the 17 T cell receptor beta chains below, sequenced in a study of CD8+ T cells in alopecia areata. As for treatment: oral pan-JAK inhibitor, 5-10 mg twice daily. RNA extraction was followed by reverse transcription into cDNA, which acted as the sequencing template. Sequencing used immunoSEQ multiplex PCR; TCRdb keeps in-frame clones, though not all of them. The data hold a few hundred thousand clones, with roughly two fifths observed a single time. The source material was CD4+ T cells sorted from blood, sampled around week 34, from a patient treated with tofacitinib. These receptors were collected from a human donor with alopecia areata.

The gene calls are TRBV5-1 and TRBJ1-1, with D possibly being TRBD1 (6 bases). The CDR3 covers 14 residues. CDR1 is SGHRS, CDR2 YFSETQ, per germline. V was clipped by 5 bases and J by 1 base, with 12 bases between them. DNA for the CDR3: TGCGCCAGCAGTTATGGACAGACGAACACTGAAGCTTTCTTT. Translation gives CASSYGQTNTEAFF.

This clone came up many times. The chain has TRBV7-9 and TRBJ2-3, with D tentatively TRBD1 (6 bases). The ends were cut back, 3 bases at V and 1 base at J, with 11 bases in the middle. The germline gives CDR1 SEHNR, CDR2 FQNEAQ (reference sequence). This CDR3 has 15 amino acids. CDR3 sequence (DNA): TGTGCCAGCAGCTTGAGGGGGTCGGGCACAGATACGCAGTATTTT. This translates into CASSLRGSGTDTQYF.

This clone has only a few counts. The V call is TRBV5-1, the J call TRBJ2-1, with 11 bases identical to TRBD2. The CDR3 length is 16 residues. V trimming: 4 bases; J trimming: 7 bases; junction bases outside the gene matches: 10. Germline V gene data show CDR1 as SGHRS and CDR2 as YFSETQ. CDR3 nucleotide sequence: TGCGCCAGCAGCCTAGCCTCTAGCGGGAGGTGGAATGAGCAGTTCTTC. Amino acids: CASSLASSGRWNEQFF.

V is TRBV7-3 and J is TRBJ2-1; D might be TRBD2 (6 bases). The ends were cut back, 6 bases at V and 4 bases at J, with 10 bases in the middle. This CDR3 has 13 amino acids. Germline V gene sequence: CDR1 SGHTA, CDR2 FQGTGA. The CDR3: CASSAGTYNEQFF. The DNA for the CDR3 is TGTGCCAGCAGTGCGGGGACTTACAATGAGCAGTTCTTC.

This clone was seen a handful of times. This chain uses TRBV10-3 with TRBJ2-3; D perhaps matches TRBD2 (6 bases). V lost 4 bases and J lost 4, with 12 bases in between. Germline values: CDR1 ENHRY, CDR2 SYGVKD. CDR3 length: 14 residues. The CDR3 sequence: CAISGSSGADTQYF. DNA for the CDR3: TGTGCCATCAGTGGGTCGTCGGGAGCAGATACGCAGTATTTT.

The chain uses TRBV30 and TRBJ1-5; a possible D gene is TRBD1 (6 bases). V shed 0 bases and J shed 1 base, with 10 bases lying between them. CDR1 GTSNPN and CDR2 SVGIG come from the germline V gene (reference sequence). The CDR3 runs to 15 residues. The DNA for the CDR3 is TGTGCCTGGAGTGTAACAGGGCGAAGCAATCAGCCCCAGCATTTT. Translation gives CAWSVTGRSNQPQHF.

Comments on this clone: This same CDR3 is encoded by further DNA sequences in the sample. This sequence joins TRBV30 and TRBJ1-5; D is possibly TRBD1 (6 bases). Germline V gene data show CDR1 as GTSNPN and CDR2 as SVGIG (reference sequence). V was pared by 3 bases and J by 2 bases, with 11 bases between. CDR3 length: 14 residues. CDR3 sequence (DNA): TGTGCCTGGAGCCCCAGGGGCGGCAATCAGCCCCAGCATTTT. It is translated as CAWSPRGGNQPQHF.

This clone was detected a few times. The V and J genes are TRBV4-1 and TRBJ1-5; tentatively, D is TRBD1 (6 bases). The V end lost 1 base, the J end lost 4 bases, and 14 bases lay between the germline ends. The germline V gene has CDR1 MGHRA and CDR2 YSYEKL. This CDR3 has 16 amino acids. CDR3 in DNA: TGCGCCAGCAGCCAAGTGGGGGGCCTATTAAATCAGCCCCAGCATTTT. The encoded protein is CASSQVGGLLNQPQHF.

The CDR3 reads CASSVGWKDGYTF. The DNA for the CDR3 is TGTGCCAGCAGCGTAGGGTGGAAGGATGGCTACACCTTC. V is TRBV9 and J is TRBJ1-2; unclear D gene. Trimming removed 0 bases at V and 6 bases at J, with 9 bases between. There are 13 residues in the CDR3. CDR1 and CDR2 from the germline V gene are SGDLS and YYNGEE. Full variable domain (missing parts from reference TRBV9 and TRBJ1-2): DSGVTQTPKHLITATGQRVTLRCSPRSGDLSVYWYQQSLDQGLQFLIQYYNGEERAKGNILERFSAQQFPDLHSELNLSSLELGDSALYFCASSVGWKDGYTFGSGTRLTVV.

This clone has just a few counts. The chain combines TRBV18 with TRBJ1-1; D may be TRBD1 (5 bases). This CDR3 is 14 amino acids long. The germline V and J ends were trimmed by 3 bases and 1 base, with 9 bases remaining between them. Germline V gene lookup returns CDR1 KGHSH and CDR2 LQKENI. The CDR3 spells CASSPDQGNTEAFF. As DNA, the CDR3 is TGTGCCAGCTCACCTGATCAGGGGAACACTGAAGCTTTCTTT.

This clone was counted a few times. This sequence joins TRBV7-9 and TRBJ1-1, with D possibly TRBD1 on 6 matching bases. The CDR3 is 15 residues long. Germline values: CDR1 SEHNR, CDR2 FQNEAQ (reference sequence). Trimming pared 1 base from V and 0 bases from J, leaving 9 bases between. Written as DNA, the CDR3 is TGTGCCAGCAGCTTAGGCGACAGGTTGAACACTGAAGCTTTCTTT. Translation gives CASSLGDRLNTEAFF.

The genes are TRBV11-1 and TRBJ1-1, with TRBD1 matching over 10 bases. V trimming: 4 bases; J trimming: 1 base; junction bases outside the gene matches: 6. The CDR3 length is 16 residues. The germline V gene encodes CDR1 SGHAT and CDR2 FQDESV (reference sequence). The CDR3 protein is CASSSRTGGPNTEAFF. In nucleotides, the CDR3 is TGTGCCAGCAGCTCAAGGACAGGGGGACCGAACACTGAAGCTTTCTTT.

Of note for this clone: The same CDR3 also results from other DNA sequences found in this sample. This chain joins TRBV30 and TRBJ2-2; possibly TRBD2 for D (5 bases). Germline V lookup: CDR1 GTSNPN, CDR2 SVGIG (reference sequence). The CDR3 is made up of 11 amino acids. Trimming shortened V by 5 bases and J by 5 bases, and 6 bases separated the two germline ends. The CDR3 sequence: CAWGGTGELFF. As DNA, the CDR3 is TGTGCCTGGGGAGGAACCGGGGAGCTGTTTTTT.

This rearrangement joins TRBV6-1 to TRBJ1-2; 7 bases match TRBD1. This CDR3 region has 14 residues. Germline V gene lookup returns CDR1 MNHNS and CDR2 SASEGT. The V gene end was trimmed by 8 bases and the J gene end by 2 bases; junction bases not matched to a gene: 8. The CDR3 DNA reads as TGTGCCAGCCCGCCGCAGGGGGTAAACTATGGCTACACCTTC. Translating gives CASPPQGVNYGYTF.

The rearrangement uses TRBV4-1 and TRBJ1-2; D perhaps matches TRBD1 (6 bases). The CDR3 extends over 14 amino acids. Trimming removed 5 bases at V and 8 bases at J, with 18 bases between. Germline values: CDR1 MGHRA, CDR2 YSYEKL. The CDR3, as DNA: TGCGCCAGCAGCAACCCCCGCGGGGGCGGGGGCTACACCTTC. Translation: CASSNPRGGGGYTF.

The V and J genes are TRBV5-6 and TRBJ1-2; D is perhaps TRBD1 (5 bases). Germline V gene data show CDR1 as SGHDT and CDR2 as YYEEEE. The CDR3 is made up of 14 amino acids. V was cut by 4 bases and J by 6 bases, with 16 bases left in between. The CDR3 protein is CASSQLTWGDGYTF. The CDR3 DNA follows: TGTGCCAGCAGCCAACTTACGTGGGGGGATGGCTACACCTTC.

The table lists this clone with a few counts. The V and J genes are TRBV7-9 and TRBJ2-7; no definite D call. Trimming shortened V by 2 bases and J by 2 bases, and 4 bases separated the two germline ends. Per germline, CDR1 SEHNR and CDR2 FQNEAQ (reference sequence). This CDR3 is built from 12 residues. CDR3 in amino acids: CASSLLTYEQYF. The CDR3 nucleotides read TGTGCCAGCAGCTTACTTACCTACGAGCAGTACTTC. Together with reference TRBV7-9 and TRBJ2-7, the CDR3 gives the full variable domain: DTGVSQNPRHKITKRGQNVTFRCDPISEHNRLYWYRQTLGQGPEFLTYFQNEAQLEKSRLLSDRFSAERPKGSFSTLEIQRTEQGDSAMYLCASSLLTYEQYFGPGTRLTVT.